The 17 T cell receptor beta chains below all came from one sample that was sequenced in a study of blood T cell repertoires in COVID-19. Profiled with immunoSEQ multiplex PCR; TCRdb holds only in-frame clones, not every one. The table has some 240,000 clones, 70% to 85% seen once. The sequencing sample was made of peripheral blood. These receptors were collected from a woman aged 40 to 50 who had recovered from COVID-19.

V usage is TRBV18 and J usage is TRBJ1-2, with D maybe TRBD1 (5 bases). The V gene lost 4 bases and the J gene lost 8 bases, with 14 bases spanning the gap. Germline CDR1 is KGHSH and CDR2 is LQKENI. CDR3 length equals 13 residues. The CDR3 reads CASSRSYSGGYTF. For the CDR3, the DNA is TGTGCCAGCTCACGCTCCTACTCAGGGGGCTACACCTTC.

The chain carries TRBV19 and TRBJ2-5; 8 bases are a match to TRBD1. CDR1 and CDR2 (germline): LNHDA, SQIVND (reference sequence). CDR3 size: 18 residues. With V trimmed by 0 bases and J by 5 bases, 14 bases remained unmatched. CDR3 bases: TGTGCCAGTAGTATAGATGTAGTTGGGACAGGCGGATTGGAGACCCAGTACTTC. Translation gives CASSIDVVGTGGLETQYF.

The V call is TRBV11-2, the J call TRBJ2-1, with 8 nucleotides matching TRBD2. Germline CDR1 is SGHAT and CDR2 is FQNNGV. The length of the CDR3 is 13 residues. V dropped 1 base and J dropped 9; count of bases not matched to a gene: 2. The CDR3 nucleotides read TGTGCCAGCAGCTTAGGCGGGGGGAGTGAGCAGTTCTTC. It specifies CASSLGGGSEQFF.

The CDR3: CASSVSSGTEETQYF. As DNA, the CDR3 is TGTGCCAGCAGCGTCAGTTCCGGGACAGAAGAGACCCAGTACTTC. The chain carries TRBV9 and TRBJ2-5; 7 nucleotides agree with TRBD1. In germline, CDR1 is SGDLS, CDR2 YYNGEE. The CDR3 is 15 amino acids. V shed 2 bases, J shed 3 bases, and the junction held 7 bases outside the gene matches. The full variable domain, completed using reference TRBV9 and TRBJ2-5, is DSGVTQTPKHLITATGQRVTLRCSPRSGDLSVYWYQQSLDQGLQFLIQYYNGEERAKGNILERFSAQQFPDLHSELNLSSLELGDSALYFCASSVSSGTEETQYFGPGTRLLVL.

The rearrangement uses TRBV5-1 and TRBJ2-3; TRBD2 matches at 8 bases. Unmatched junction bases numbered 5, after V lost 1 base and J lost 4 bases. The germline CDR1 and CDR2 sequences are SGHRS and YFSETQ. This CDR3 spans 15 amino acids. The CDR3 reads CASSLSGGQADTQYF. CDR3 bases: TGCGCCAGCAGCTTGTCGGGGGGGCAAGCAGATACGCAGTATTTT.

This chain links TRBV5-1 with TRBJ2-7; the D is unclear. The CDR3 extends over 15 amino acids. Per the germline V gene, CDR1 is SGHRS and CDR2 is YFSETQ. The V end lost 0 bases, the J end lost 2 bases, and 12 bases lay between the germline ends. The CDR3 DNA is TGCGCCAGCAGCTTGGAACTGGGCCCCACCTACGAGCAGTACTTC. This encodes CASSLELGPTYEQYF.

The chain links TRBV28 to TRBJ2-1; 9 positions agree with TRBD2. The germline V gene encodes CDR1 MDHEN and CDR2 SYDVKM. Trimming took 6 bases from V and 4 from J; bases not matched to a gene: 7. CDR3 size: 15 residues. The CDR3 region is CASRWSSGEYNEQFF. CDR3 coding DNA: TGTGCCAGCAGGTGGTCTAGCGGGGAGTACAATGAGCAGTTCTTC.

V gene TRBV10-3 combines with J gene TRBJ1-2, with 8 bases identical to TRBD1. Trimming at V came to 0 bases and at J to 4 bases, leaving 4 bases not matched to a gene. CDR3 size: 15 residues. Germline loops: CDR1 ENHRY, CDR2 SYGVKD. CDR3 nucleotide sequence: TGTGCCATCAGTGAGTCTCAGGGGGCAGGCTATGGCTACACCTTC. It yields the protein CAISESQGAGYGYTF.

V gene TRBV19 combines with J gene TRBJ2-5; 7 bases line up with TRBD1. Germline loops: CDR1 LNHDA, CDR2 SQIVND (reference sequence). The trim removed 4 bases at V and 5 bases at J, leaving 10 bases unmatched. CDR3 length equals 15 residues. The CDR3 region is CASSTRNRGKETQYF. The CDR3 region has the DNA TGTGCCAGTAGTACCCGAAACAGGGGTAAGGAGACCCAGTACTTC.

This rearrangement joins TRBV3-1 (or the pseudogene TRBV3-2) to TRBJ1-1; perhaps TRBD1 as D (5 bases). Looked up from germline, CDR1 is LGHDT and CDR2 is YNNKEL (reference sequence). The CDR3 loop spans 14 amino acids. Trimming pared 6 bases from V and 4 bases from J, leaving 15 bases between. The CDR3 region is CASRHWTPPTEAFF. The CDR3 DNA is TGTGCCAGCAGGCACTGGACACCCCCCACTGAAGCTTTCTTT.

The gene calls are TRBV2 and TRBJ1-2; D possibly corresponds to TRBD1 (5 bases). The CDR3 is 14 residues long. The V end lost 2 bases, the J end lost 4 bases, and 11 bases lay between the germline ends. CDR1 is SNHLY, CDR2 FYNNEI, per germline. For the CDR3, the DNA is TGTGCCAGCAGTGAATTTGGGGCCCTCTATGGCTACACCTTC. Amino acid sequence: CASSEFGALYGYTF.

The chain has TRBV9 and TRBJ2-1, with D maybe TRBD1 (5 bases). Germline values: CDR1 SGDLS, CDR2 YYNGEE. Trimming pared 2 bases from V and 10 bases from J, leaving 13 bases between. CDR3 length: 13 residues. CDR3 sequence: CASSVNQGEEQFF. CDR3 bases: TGTGCCAGCAGCGTTAATCAGGGTGAGGAGCAGTTCTTC.

The CDR3 DNA reads as TGTGCCAGCAGCCATCCCGCGGTATCGCAAGGGGGTCAGCCCCAGCATTTT. Its translation: CASSHPAVSQGGQPQHF. The chain uses TRBV12-1 and TRBJ1-5; the table's D call TRBD1 went unverified against the DNA. TRBV12-1 is noted as a pseudogene. CDR3 size: 17 residues.

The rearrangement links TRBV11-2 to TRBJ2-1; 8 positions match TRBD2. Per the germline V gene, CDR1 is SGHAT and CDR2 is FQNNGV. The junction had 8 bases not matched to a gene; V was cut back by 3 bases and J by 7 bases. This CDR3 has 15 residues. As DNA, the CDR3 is TGTGCCAGCAGCTTCCAGCGGGGGAATACAAATGAGCAGTTCTTC. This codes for CASSFQRGNTNEQFF.

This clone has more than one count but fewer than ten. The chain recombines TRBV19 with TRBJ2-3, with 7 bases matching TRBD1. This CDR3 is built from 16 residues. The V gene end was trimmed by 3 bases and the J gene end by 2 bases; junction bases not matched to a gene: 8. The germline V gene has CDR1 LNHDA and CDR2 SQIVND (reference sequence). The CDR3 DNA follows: TGTGCCAGTAGTATGGGGACAGCCTACCTCACAGATACGCAGTATTTT. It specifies CASSMGTAYLTDTQYF.

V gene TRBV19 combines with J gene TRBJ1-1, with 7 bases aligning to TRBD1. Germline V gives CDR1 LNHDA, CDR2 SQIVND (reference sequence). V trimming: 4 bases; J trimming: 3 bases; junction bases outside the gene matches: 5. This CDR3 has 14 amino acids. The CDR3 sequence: CASSNRGDYTEAFF. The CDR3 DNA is TGTGCCAGTAGTAACAGGGGTGATTACACTGAAGCTTTCTTT. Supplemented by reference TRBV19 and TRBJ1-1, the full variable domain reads DGGITQSPKYLFRKEGQNVTLSCEQNLNHDAMYWYRQDPGQGLRLIYYSQIVNDFQKGDIAEGYSVSREKKESFPLTVTSAQKNPTAFYLCASSNRGDYTEAFFGQGTRLTVV.

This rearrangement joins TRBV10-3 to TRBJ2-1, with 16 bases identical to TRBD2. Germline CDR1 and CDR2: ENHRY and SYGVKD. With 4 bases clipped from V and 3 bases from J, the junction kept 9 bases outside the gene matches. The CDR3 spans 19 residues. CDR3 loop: CAISAQPGTSGGGYNEQFF. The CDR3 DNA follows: TGTGCCATCAGTGCACAACCCGGGACTAGCGGGGGGGGCTACAATGAGCAGTTCTTC.